This T cell receptor beta chain was captured in a study of shared clonotypes between healthy human individuals. Study-level points and caveats: Sorted-subset samples were not fully sequenced, rarefaction indicated.

Each sorted subset replicate got 200 ng genomic DNA, 30,000 or so genomes. Using immunoSEQ multiplex PCR, the repertoire was profiled, and TCRdb retains in-frame clones only, with some absent. The sample includes about 1,800,000 clones, approximately 95% seen only once; the top ten take more than 0.95%. CD8 cells regarded as naive lacked CD45RO, were positively chosen for CCR7, and omitted terminally differentiated effector memory CD45RA+ cells. There were no recent acute infections or vaccinations among the donors, who were healthy HIV-negative adults. Comment on this clone: Its specificity is not known.

CDR3 length: 15 amino acids. With 8 bases removed from V and 4 bases from J, the gap between germline ends came to 20 bases. Per the germline V gene, CDR1 is MNHEY and CDR2 is SVGAGI. The V call is TRBV6-5, the J call TRBJ2-5; possibly TRBD2 for D (5 bases). Specimen: naive CD8+ T cells sorted from blood. The clonotype comes from a man in his late teens or twenties in good health. Written as DNA, the CDR3 is TGTGCCAGCCGATCAAGTTCGGGAATTGGAGAGACCCAGTACTTC. Translated, it gives CASRSSSGIGETQYF.